Each of the 26 T cell receptor beta chains below was sequenced from the same sample in a study of CXCR3-negative and CXCR3-positive naive CD8 T cells. General study findings and limits: When CXCR3-positive naive cells were set against CXCR3-negative naive cells, the former had more hydrophobic TRB CDR3s.

The study made its TRB cDNA libraries by 5' RACE, adding UMI labels. TCRdb reworked the 5' RACE reads into one entry per CDR3 protein, no DNA. This sample's clone table lists around 50,000 distinct CDR3 sequences. Antigen specificity for these receptors is unknown. Specimen: naive CXCR3+ CD8+ T cells from blood. Subset noted: CD45RO-CCR7+CD27+CD95- naive CD8+ T cells expressing CXCR3 (TNR3+). Source of these receptors: a human donor in good health. Some clones in this sample may be carry-over from other donors' samples.

V gene TRBV6-5 combines with J gene TRBJ1-5. CDR3 length: 14 amino acids. Germline CDR1 is MNHEY and CDR2 is SVGAGI. The CDR3 loop reads CASSYGPANQPQHF.

CDR3 amino acids: CASGSSATDTQYF. The rearrangement uses TRBV4-1 and TRBJ2-3; TCRdb gives TRBD2 as the D gene, but with no DNA this cannot be confirmed. CDR1 is MGHRA, CDR2 YSYEKL, per germline. This CDR3 contains 13 residues.

J is TRBJ2-3 and V is TRBV29-1; the TCRdb D gene call, TRBD1, has no DNA to confirm it. The germline V gene has CDR1 SQVTM and CDR2 ANQGSEA. The CDR3 is 13 residues long. The CDR3 sequence: CSVRDSSPDTQYF.

The chain combines TRBV29-1 with TRBJ1-3. There are 12 residues in the CDR3. CDR1 SQVTM and CDR2 ANQGSEA come from the germline V gene. The CDR3 spells CSVVFSGNTIYF.

The chain combines TRBV7-8 with TRBJ2-1; the TCRdb D gene call, TRBD1, has no DNA to confirm it. There are 15 residues in the CDR3. CDR1 SGHVS and CDR2 FQNEAQ come from the germline V gene. CDR3: CASSPLGTGHNEQFF.

The CDR3 spells CASSSATVSTDTQYF. The chain combines TRBV7-9 with TRBJ2-3; TCRdb lists TRBD1, though no DNA is available to test this call. The CDR3 is 15 residues long. CDR1 is SEHNR, CDR2 FQNEAQ, per germline (reference sequence).

The V call is TRBV28, the J call TRBJ2-7; lacking DNA, the TRBD1 call made by TCRdb goes unchecked. Germline CDR1 MDHEN, CDR2 SYDVKM. The CDR3 runs 14 residues. The CDR3 sequence is CASTRDREVYEQYF. Combining the CDR3 with reference TRBV28 and TRBJ2-7 gives the whole variable domain DVKVTQSSRYLVKRTGEKVFLECVQDMDHENMFWYRQDPGLGLRLIYFSYDVKMKEKGDIPEGYSVSREKKERFSLILESASTNQTSMYLCASTRDREVYEQYFGPGTRLTVT.

This chain connects TRBV7-9 to TRBJ2-7; TCRdb indicates TRBD1, and absent DNA this call remains unverified. The CDR3 has 14 amino acids. Germline V gene lookup returns CDR1 SEHNR and CDR2 FQNEAQ (reference sequence). Here the CDR3 reads CASSFKGETYEQYF.

The chain recombines TRBV29-1 with TRBJ2-2. The V gene's germline CDR1 is SQVTM and CDR2 ANQGSEA. This CDR3 has 16 residues. The CDR3 protein is CSVVCANQRNTGELFF.

The chain uses TRBV11-2 and TRBJ1-1; lacking DNA, the TRBD1 call made by TCRdb goes unchecked. The CDR3 totals 17 residues. Germline assignment: CDR1 SGHAT and CDR2 FQNNGV. CDR3 residues: CASSLEMGQNMNTEAFF.

The rearrangement links TRBV29-1 to TRBJ1-4; TCRdb reports TRBD1, a call that lacks DNA to check it against. Germline CDR1 reads SQVTM; CDR2 reads ANQGSEA. The CDR3 runs to 15 residues. The chain's CDR3 is CSVEEVDSLNEKLFF.

The chain employs TRBV5-1 and TRBJ2-7; no DNA is available, so the TRBD2 call from TCRdb remains unchecked. Germline V gene sequence: CDR1 SGHRS, CDR2 YFSETQ. CDR3 length equals 15 residues. CDR3 sequence reads: CASSLSPSVAYEQYF.

The V call is TRBV6-2 or TRBV6-3, the J call TRBJ2-2. This CDR3 spans 11 amino acids. Germline V lookup: CDR1 MNHEY, CDR2 SVGEGT. The CDR3 spells CASSFPGELFF.

The chain couples TRBV12-3 or TRBV12-4 to TRBJ1-6; as DNA is missing, the TRBD1 call by TCRdb cannot be tested. The CDR3 is 14 amino acids. CDR3 residues: CASSFQGSNSPLHF.

This sequence joins TRBV7-6 and TRBJ2-1; TCRdb's D call, TRBD1, is unchecked because there is no DNA. Germline lookup yields CDR1 SGHVS and CDR2 FNYEAQ. The CDR3 consists of 13 residues. The CDR3 here is CASSLNGGGEQFF.

V is TRBV25-1 and J is TRBJ1-1. CDR1 is MGHDK and CDR2 is SYGVNS in the germline V gene. The CDR3 length is 11 residues. This chain's CDR3 is CASKVGTEAFF.

This chain joins TRBV5-1 and TRBJ2-7. This CDR3 has 13 residues. Germline V gene lookup returns CDR1 SGHRS and CDR2 YFSETQ. The CDR3 spells CASSSQGSYEQYF. The variable domain in full, with the rest retrieved from reference TRBV5-1 and TRBJ2-7, is KAGVTQTPRYLIKTRGQQVTLSCSPISGHRSVSWYQQTPGQGLQFLFEYFSETQRNKGNFPGRFSGRQFSNSRSEMNVSTLELGDSALYLCASSSQGSYEQYFGPGTRLTVT.

The chain has TRBV9 and TRBJ2-5; TCRdb returns TRBD1, unconfirmable since there is no DNA. There are 16 residues in the CDR3. Germline lookup yields CDR1 SGDLS and CDR2 YYNGEE. CDR3 loop: CASSGGIREGSETQYF.

This CDR3 is CASSSETGGYNEQFF. The V and J genes are TRBV12-3 or TRBV12-4 and TRBJ2-1; as DNA is missing, the TRBD1 call by TCRdb cannot be tested. This CDR3 has 15 amino acids.

V gene TRBV27 combines with J gene TRBJ2-1; checking the TCRdb D call of TRBD1 is not possible without DNA. Germline CDR1 and CDR2: MNHEY and SMNVEV (reference sequence). The CDR3 runs 16 residues. The CDR3 sequence is CASSLPGTGINNEQFF.

The V call is TRBV7-2, the J call TRBJ2-2; TCRdb calls TRBD1, which cannot be checked without DNA. CDR3 length equals 15 residues. The V gene's germline CDR1 is SGHTA and CDR2 FQGNSA. CDR3: CASSWWGGNTGELFF.

The genes are TRBV7-6 and TRBJ2-7; TCRdb's D call, TRBD2, is unchecked because there is no DNA. Germline V gives CDR1 SGHVS, CDR2 FNYEAQ. CDR3 length: 15 residues. The CDR3 protein is CASSLGSSGGYEQYF.

The chain uses TRBV2 and TRBJ2-1; the D call of TRBD1 rests on TCRdb alone, since no DNA is present to check it. Germline V gene data show CDR1 as SNHLY and CDR2 as FYNNEI. CDR3 size: 12 residues. The CDR3 loop reads CATPDTPNEQFF.

The chain links TRBV15 to TRBJ2-7; TCRdb names TRBD1, which stays unverified in the absence of DNA. The length of the CDR3 is 16 residues. Looked up from germline, CDR1 is LNHNV and CDR2 is YYDKDF (reference sequence). CDR3 in amino acids: CATSRDHGQGGYEQYF.

The chain uses TRBV6-2 or TRBV6-3 and TRBJ2-7; TCRdb lists TRBD1, though no DNA is available to test this call. Germline lookup yields CDR1 MNHEY and CDR2 SVGEGT. The CDR3 runs 15 residues. The CDR3 sequence is CASSSIRQEGLEQYF.

V gene TRBV19 combines with J gene TRBJ2-1; with no DNA, the TCRdb D assignment of TRBD2 cannot be verified. Germline-derived CDR1 and CDR2 are LNHDA and SQIVND (reference sequence). CDR3 length: 14 residues. The CDR3 sequence: CASRTSGGINEQFF.